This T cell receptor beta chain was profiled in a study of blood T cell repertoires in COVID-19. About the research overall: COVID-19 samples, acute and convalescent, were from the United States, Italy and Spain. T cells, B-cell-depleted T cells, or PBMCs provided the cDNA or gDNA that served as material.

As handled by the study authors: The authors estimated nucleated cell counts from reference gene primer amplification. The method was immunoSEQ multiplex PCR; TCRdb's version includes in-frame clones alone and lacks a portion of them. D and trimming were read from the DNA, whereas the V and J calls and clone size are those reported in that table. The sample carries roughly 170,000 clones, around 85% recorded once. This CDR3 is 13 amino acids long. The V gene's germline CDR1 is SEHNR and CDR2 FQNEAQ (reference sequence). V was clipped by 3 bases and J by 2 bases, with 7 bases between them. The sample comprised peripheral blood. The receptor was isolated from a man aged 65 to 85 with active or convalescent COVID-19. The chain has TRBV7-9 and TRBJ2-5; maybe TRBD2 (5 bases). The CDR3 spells CASSFGGQETQYF. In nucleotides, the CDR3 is TGTGCCAGCAGCTTCGGAGGTCAAGAGACCCAGTACTTC.